Following are 18 T cell receptor beta chains from one sample sequenced in a study of T-cell reconstitution after alpha-beta-depleted transplantation in children. Unique molecular identifiers were built into the TCRbeta library. TCRdb called the PCR reads again in MiXCR, with one record for every CDR3 protein. The sample lists about 300,000 distinct CDR3 sequences, 10% seen once, with around 7.5% in the top ten. This sample comprised PBMCs, obtained before TCRalphabeta/CD19-depleted stem cell transplant. Receptors originate from a boy less than two years old with acute myeloid leukemia, due to receive a stem cell transplant.

For this clonotype: This may be a read error, as it is one base from a much larger clone. Likely a read error: the CDR3 ends without its conserved phenylalanine or tryptophan. The gene calls are TRBV27 and TRBJ2-7; 13 bases line up with TRBD2. Germline V CDR1 and CDR2: MNHEY, SMNVEV (reference sequence). The CDR3 totals 17 residues. The trim removed 2 bases at V and 3 bases at J, leaving 7 bases unmatched. The CDR3 sequence is CASSLPSTSGGVYEQYL. CDR3 DNA: TGTGCCAGCAGTTTACCCTCTACTAGCGGGGGGGTCTACGAGCAGTACTTA.

This clonotype was recorded many times. The chain joins TRBV25-1 to TRBJ2-7; TRBD2 matches at 10 bases. The CDR3 contains 16 residues. Germline CDR1 MGHDK, CDR2 SYGVNS. The V and J ends lost 4 bases and 5 bases, in that order; junction bases with no gene match: 11. CDR3 residues: CASSGTRTSGKDEQYF. CDR3 coding DNA: TGTGCCAGCAGTGGCACCCGTACTAGCGGGAAAGACGAGCAGTACTTC.

This clonotype was recorded at least ten times. This chain connects TRBV28 to TRBJ1-2; a weak D match, TRBD1 (6 bases). V lost 6 bases and J lost 3, with 17 bases in between. CDR1 is MDHEN, CDR2 SYDVKM, per germline. The CDR3 contains 15 residues. CDR3 sequence: CASRSGGRGYYGYTF. CDR3 DNA: TGTGCCAGCAGAAGTGGAGGGAGGGGGTACTATGGCTACACCTTC.

This clonotype was counted at least ten times. CDR3 amino acids: CASSQDLAWGPYNEQFF. CDR3 coding DNA: TGTGCCAGCAGCCAAGATTTAGCGTGGGGGCCTTACAATGAGCAGTTCTTC. The gene calls are TRBV3-1 and TRBJ2-1, with D perhaps TRBD1 (6 bases). There are 17 residues in the CDR3. Trimming cost V 0 bases and J 4 bases, with 16 bases left between them. Germline V gives CDR1 LGHDT, CDR2 YNNKEL (reference sequence).

V usage is TRBV10-3 and J usage is TRBJ2-5, with no clear D. CDR1 is ENHRY and CDR2 is SYGVKD in the germline V gene. V lost 2 bases, J lost 5 bases, and 6 bases lay in between. This CDR3 is 12 amino acids long. CDR3 amino acids: CAISETLETQYF. The CDR3 nucleotides read TGTGCCATCAGTGAGACCCTGGAGACCCAGTACTTC.

A note on this clonotype: A much larger clone lies one base from this, so it may be a read error. The chain recombines TRBV25-1 with TRBJ2-3; D not resolved. V lost 4 bases and J 2 bases, leaving 13 bases between the germline ends. Germline CDR1 and CDR2: MGHDK and SYGVNS. The CDR3 has 15 residues. DNA of the CDR3: TGTGCCAGCAGTGTATATTTCGACTTCACAGATACGCAGTATTTT. This gives the protein CASSVYFDFTDTQYF.

This clonotype was found a few times. The V call is TRBV11-1, the J call TRBJ2-1; D uncertain. CDR1 and CDR2 from the germline V gene are SGHAT and FQDESV (reference sequence). The CDR3 is 17 residues long. The V end was cut by 0 bases, the J end by 4 bases, with 16 bases between. CDR3 residues: CASSLASRLLEYNEQFF. The CDR3 coding sequence is TGTGCCAGCAGCTTAGCAAGCCGTCTTCTTGAGTACAATGAGCAGTTCTTC.

This clonotype appeared many times. V and J are TRBV20-1 and TRBJ2-1; D is undetermined. V lost 0 bases to trimming and J lost 13 bases, with 10 bases between them. CDR1 and CDR2 (germline): DFQATT, SNEGSKA (reference sequence). The CDR3 contains 11 residues. The CDR3 region is CSARDVLDQFF. In DNA, the CDR3 is TGCAGTGCTAGAGATGTGCTAGATCAGTTCTTC.

This clonotype has a count of ten or more. The chain employs TRBV10-3 and TRBJ1-6; TRBD1 might be the D (5 bases). This CDR3 has 14 amino acids. V was cut by 4 bases and J by 10 bases, with 14 bases left in between. CDR1 is ENHRY and CDR2 is SYGVKD in the germline V gene. The CDR3 DNA reads as TGTGCCATCAGTGGACGGCCAGGGTTCTCACCCCTCCACTTT. Its protein is CAISGRPGFSPLHF.

There are many counts of this clonotype. The genes are TRBV5-5 and TRBJ2-1, with D perhaps matching TRBD1 (6 bases). There are 14 residues in the CDR3. Between the trimmed V and J ends, which lost 0 bases and 5 bases, there was a span of 9 bases. Germline V gene data show CDR1 as SGHKS and CDR2 as YYEKEE (reference sequence). CDR3 nucleotide sequence: TGTGCCAGCAGCTTGGGGGGGCCGCACAATGAGCAGTTCTTC. Its translation is CASSLGGPHNEQFF.

The chain uses TRBV5-4 and TRBJ2-3; 9 positions agree with TRBD1. The V gene's germline CDR1 is SGHNT and CDR2 YYREEE (reference sequence). After removal of 0 bases from V and 1 base from J, the junction contained 9 bases not matched to a gene. The CDR3 is 18 amino acids. The CDR3, as DNA: TGTGCCAGCAGCTTGGATACGACAGGGGGTCTTCGCACAGATACGCAGTATTTT. Protein product: CASSLDTTGGLRTDTQYF.

This clonotype occurred many times. The chain links TRBV15 to TRBJ2-1; a possible D gene is TRBD2 (5 bases). The CDR3 extends over 13 amino acids. The germline gives CDR1 LNHNV, CDR2 YYDKDF (reference sequence). Trimming left V 5 bases short and J 1 base short, with 6 bases between. The CDR3 coding sequence is TGTGCCACCAGCGGCGGGTCCTACAATGAGCAGTTCTTC. This translates into CATSGGSYNEQFF.

The sample holds many counts of this clonotype. V gene TRBV9 combines with J gene TRBJ2-3; 8 bases are a match to TRBD2. Trimming removed 4 bases from V and 6 bases from J; junction bases left unmatched: 10. The CDR3 has 15 amino acids. Germline CDR1 is SGDLS and CDR2 is YYNGEE. The CDR3 DNA reads as TGTGCCAGCAGCCCCCCGAGGACTAGCTTGGATACGCAGTATTTT. Amino acids: CASSPPRTSLDTQYF. The full variable domain, in which reference TRBV9 and TRBJ2-3 provide the parts outside the CDR3, is DSGVTQTPKHLITATGQRVTLRCSPRSGDLSVYWYQQSLDQGLQFLIQYYNGEERAKGNILERFSAQQFPDLHSELNLSSLELGDSALYFCASSPPRTSLDTQYFGPGTRLTVL.

This clonotype appeared many times. The chain joins TRBV11-2 to TRBJ2-5, with 12 bases that match TRBD2. The germline V gene encodes CDR1 SGHAT and CDR2 FQNNGV. The V segment lost 6 bases and the J segment 5 bases; nucleotides outside the gene matches: 7. This CDR3 spans 15 amino acids. The CDR3 spells CASRPTSGRGETQYF. As DNA, the CDR3 is TGTGCCAGCAGGCCGACTAGCGGGAGAGGGGAGACCCAGTACTTC.

Ten or more counts support this clonotype. This chain connects TRBV6-5 to TRBJ2-1; TRBD1 aligns across 9 bases. The germline V gene encodes CDR1 MNHEY and CDR2 SVGAGI. This CDR3 comprises 13 residues. V shed 6 bases, J shed 8 bases, and the junction held 5 bases outside the gene matches. The CDR3 DNA sequence: TGTGCCAGCAGAGGGACAGGGATCTATGAGCAGTTCTTC. Amino acid sequence: CASRGTGIYEQFF.

The chain recombines TRBV7-2 with TRBJ1-2; 8 bases line up with TRBD1. The CDR3 runs 14 residues. Germline V lookup: CDR1 SGHTA, CDR2 FQGNSA. V shed 3 bases, J shed 4 bases, and the junction held 4 bases outside the gene matches. The CDR3 DNA reads as TGTGCCAGCAGCTTTAGTGGACAGGGCTATGGCTACACCTTC. Encoded protein: CASSFSGQGYGYTF.

This clonotype was counted ten times or more. Germline and junction disagree at one end, which may indicate a read error. The genes are TRBV20-1 and TRBJ2-7, with a tentative D call TRBD2 (6 bases). The germline gives CDR1 DFQATT, CDR2 SNEGSKA (reference sequence). The CDR3 length is 12 residues. DNA of the CDR3: TGCAGTGCTAGTGGGGGGACCTACGGGCAGTACTTC. Amino acid sequence: CSASGGTYGQYF.

This clonotype was observed at least ten times. This chain links TRBV5-1 with TRBJ2-2, with D perhaps matching TRBD2 (5 bases). This CDR3 contains 15 residues. The germline V and J ends were trimmed by 0 bases and 6 bases, with 12 bases remaining between them. Per germline, CDR1 SGHRS and CDR2 YFSETQ. This chain's CDR3 is CASSLDLSRAGELFF. In DNA form, the CDR3 reads TGCGCCAGCAGCTTGGACCTTTCGAGGGCCGGGGAGCTGTTTTTT.